A single sample gave rise to the 29 T cell receptor beta chains below, sequenced in a study of CD8+CD57+ T cells in acquired aplastic anemia. CD8+CD57+ cell expansion had been shown by flow cytometry in patients chosen for sequencing. Using genomic DNA as the template, TCR beta VDJ and CDR3 profiling was carried out. MiXCR was run by TCRdb on the reads, yielding one entry per CDR3 protein. The sample holds about 180,000 distinct CDR3 sequences; about 44% are singletons and the top ten take 10% to 15%. The sequencing sample was made of sorted CD4+, CD8+, or CD8+CD57+ T cells (not recorded which) from PBMCs. Receptors were obtained from a human donor with aplastic anemia.

The V call is TRBV19, the J call TRBJ1-1, with TRBD1 identical over 7 bases. The V and J ends lost 3 bases and 11 bases, in that order; junction bases with no gene match: 9. The length of the CDR3 is 13 residues. CDR1 and CDR2 (germline): LNHDA, SQIVND (reference sequence). This CDR3 is CASSIQGVRTAFF. CDR3 nucleotide sequence: TGTGCCAGTAGTATTCAGGGGGTCCGGACGGCTTTCTTT.

This clonotype was seen repeatedly, ten times or more. CDR3 in DNA: TGTGCCAGCAGTTACTCCGGCCTAGGCGAGACCCAGTACTTC. Translation gives CASSYSGLGETQYF. The V gene is TRBV6-5, the J gene TRBJ2-5; D is unresolved. The germline V gene encodes CDR1 MNHEY and CDR2 SVGAGI. V was clipped by 0 bases and J by 5 bases, with 10 bases between them. The CDR3 covers 14 residues.

V is TRBV10-3 and J is TRBJ2-2; tentatively, D is TRBD2 (5 bases). CDR1 and CDR2 (germline): ENHRY, SYGVKD. V dropped 0 bases and J dropped 6 bases, with 5 bases sitting between them. The CDR3 length is 13 residues. The CDR3 nucleotides are TGTGCCATCAGTGAGTCCGGGGCCGGGGAGCTGTTTTTT. This sequence encodes CAISESGAGELFF.

V usage is TRBV20-1 and J usage is TRBJ1-1; no reliable D call. Germline CDR1 is DFQATT and CDR2 is SNEGSKA (reference sequence). Trimming pared 0 bases from V and 1 base from J, leaving 6 bases between. This CDR3 spans 13 amino acids. The CDR3 bases are TGCAGTGCTAGAGATCGACAGAACACTGAAGCTTTCTTT. It specifies CSARDRQNTEAFF.

The table lists this clonotype with a count of one. This likely comes from a read error, as the CDR3 has no conserved phenylalanine or tryptophan at its end. The V call is TRBV6-5, the J call TRBJ1-2, with 9 bases identical to TRBD1. V lost 4 bases to trimming and J lost 11 bases; unmatched junction nucleotides: 17. The CDR3 length is 16 residues. Looked up from germline, CDR1 is MNHEY and CDR2 is SVGAGI. In DNA, the CDR3 is TGTGCCAGCAGTTCCGGCAGGGACAGGGATAACTATGTGTACACCCTC. Residues: CASSSGRDRDNYVYTL.

The chain is built from TRBV30 and TRBJ1-3; D is unclear. Germline values: CDR1 GTSNPN, CDR2 SVGIG (reference sequence). The CDR3 is made up of 13 amino acids. V gave up 5 bases and J gave up 11 bases, with 19 bases separating them. The CDR3 sequence: CAWGRGPNGAIYF. DNA of the CDR3: TGTGCCTGGGGCCGCGGACCCAATGGAGCCATATATTTT.

In the case of this clonotype: This may be a read error, as it is one base from a much larger clone. This sequence joins TRBV29-1 and TRBJ2-7; the D gene is possibly TRBD2 (6 bases). Germline CDR1 SQVTM, CDR2 ANQGSEA. The CDR3 totals 14 residues. V was clipped by 1 base and J by 4 bases, with 14 bases between them. CDR3 bases: TGCAGCGTTGAAGTGGGAGACGGGGGATACGAGCAGTACTTC. This encodes CSVEVGDGGYEQYF.

Ten or more counts support this clonotype. The V gene is TRBV20-1, the J gene TRBJ2-7; D is perhaps TRBD1 (5 bases). Germline CDR1 DFQATT, CDR2 SNEGSKA (reference sequence). V was clipped by 4 bases and J by 3 bases, with 13 bases between them. The CDR3 extends over 13 amino acids. CDR3 loop: CSAKAGQFYEQYF. The CDR3 bases are TGCAGTGCTAAGGCAGGGCAGTTCTACGAGCAGTACTTC.

The chain couples TRBV2 to TRBJ1-2, with 8 positions matching TRBD1. The trim removed 6 bases at V and 8 bases at J, leaving 5 bases unmatched. This CDR3 has 12 amino acids. Germline V gene data show CDR1 as SNHLY and CDR2 as FYNNEI. The CDR3 region has the DNA TGTGCCAGCAGGACGACAGGGGTCGGCTACACCTTC. Translation: CASRTTGVGYTF.

This clonotype came up a few times. This rearrangement joins TRBV20-1 to TRBJ2-7; 10 nucleotides match TRBD1. Germline CDR1 DFQATT, CDR2 SNEGSKA (reference sequence). The V gene end was trimmed by 7 bases and the J gene end by 0 bases; junction bases not matched to a gene: 12. The CDR3 extends over 16 amino acids. The CDR3 DNA sequence: TGCAGTGTCTTTCAAACTGGGACAGGGGACTCCTACGAGCAGTACTTC. Protein sequence: CSVFQTGTGDSYEQYF.

The chain uses TRBV20-1 and TRBJ2-7, with D possibly TRBD1 on 5 matching bases. The CDR3 runs 15 residues. Germline assignment: CDR1 DFQATT and CDR2 SNEGSKA (reference sequence). Trimming took off 5 bases at V and 2 bases at J, with 19 bases between the two ends. The CDR3 protein is CSAFPDGHTTYEQYF. The CDR3 DNA follows: TGCAGTGCTTTCCCTGACGGACACACCACCTACGAGCAGTACTTC.

This clonotype turned up a few times. An end of the junction does not agree with germline; a read error may underlie this. This rearrangement joins TRBV2 to TRBJ1-3, with TRBD1 as a possible D gene (5 bases). This CDR3 has 11 amino acids. The germline V gene encodes CDR1 SNHLY and CDR2 FYNNEI. The CDR3 region has the DNA TGTGCCAGCAGCGCTCTGGGGGAATCCTCTTTT. The encoded protein is CASSALGESSF.

In its sample, this clonotype was seen a few times. The chain is built from TRBV11-1 and TRBJ2-1, with 9 bases aligning to TRBD1. The CDR3 runs 16 residues. Trimming at V came to 5 bases and at J to 0 bases, leaving 5 bases not matched to a gene. Germline V CDR1 and CDR2: SGHAT, FQDESV (reference sequence). This chain's CDR3 is CASSPGTGPSYNEQFF. The CDR3 DNA reads TGTGCCAGCAGCCCAGGGACAGGGCCCTCCTACAATGAGCAGTTCTTC.

The rearrangement joins TRBV7-9 to TRBJ2-7, with 7 bases that match TRBD1. The CDR3 spans 14 residues. Trimming at V came to 11 bases and at J to 4 bases, leaving 14 bases not matched to a gene. CDR1 is SEHNR, CDR2 FQNEAQ, per germline (reference sequence). CDR3 loop: CAGNSGTARYEQYF. DNA of the CDR3: TGTGCCGGGAACTCGGGGACAGCACGTTACGAGCAGTACTTC.

This clonotype has just a few counts. J is TRBJ2-5 and V is TRBV20-1; 8 bases match TRBD1. The germline gives CDR1 DFQATT, CDR2 SNEGSKA (reference sequence). The V and J ends lost 1 base and 3 bases, in that order; junction bases with no gene match: 4. There are 14 residues in the CDR3. CDR3 nucleotides: TGCAGTGCTAGAGGCCGACAGGGGAAAGAGACCCAGTACTTC. Translating gives CSARGRQGKETQYF.

This chain links TRBV12-3 or TRBV12-4 with TRBJ1-3, with 10 nucleotides matching TRBD1. The CDR3 has 15 amino acids. V lost 6 bases, J lost 4 bases, and 6 bases stayed unmatched. For the CDR3, the DNA is TGTGCCAGCAGCAGCCGGGACAGGGGAGGAAACACCATATATTTT. It encodes CASSSRDRGGNTIYF.

This clonotype was found many times. The chain couples TRBV20-1 to TRBJ1-1; the match to TRBD1 covers 8 bases. Looked up from germline, CDR1 is DFQATT and CDR2 is SNEGSKA (reference sequence). V lost 0 bases and J lost 7; bases outside the gene matches: 13. The CDR3 length is 16 residues. CDR3 in amino acids: CSARDPESGRGREAFF. The CDR3 bases are TGCAGTGCTAGAGATCCGGAGAGTGGCAGGGGGCGTGAAGCTTTCTTT.

This clonotype was recorded at least ten times. The genes are TRBV19 and TRBJ2-7, with D possibly matching TRBD1 (6 bases). The CDR3 consists of 16 residues. With 3 bases removed from V and 7 bases from J, the gap between germline ends came to 22 bases. Germline V gives CDR1 LNHDA, CDR2 SQIVND (reference sequence). The CDR3 region has the DNA TGTGCCAGTAGTATTCGTAGATCTTTTTTCGGACAGGAGCAGTACTTC. Its translation is CASSIRRSFFGQEQYF. Supplemented by reference TRBV19 and TRBJ2-7, the full variable domain reads DGGITQSPKYLFRKEGQNVTLSCEQNLNHDAMYWYRQDPGQGLRLIYYSQIVNDFQKGDIAEGYSVSREKKESFPLTVTSAQKNPTAFYLCASSIRRSFFGQEQYFGPGTRLTVT.

This clonotype was detected many times. The chain links TRBV2 to TRBJ1-1; D gene unclear. This CDR3 spans 13 amino acids. Germline CDR1 SNHLY, CDR2 FYNNEI. Trimming cost V 6 bases and J 1 base, with 9 bases left between them. DNA for the CDR3: TGTGCCAGCAGGATAACAGAGAACACTGAAGCTTTCTTT. Encoded protein: CASRITENTEAFF.

This clonotype was recorded many times. This rearrangement joins TRBV6-1 to TRBJ1-6; D remains unclear. The CDR3 consists of 16 residues. Germline values: CDR1 MNHNS, CDR2 SASEGT. V was shortened by 8 bases and J by 0 bases, with 14 bases between the two germline ends. The CDR3 loop reads CASPGGPGSYNSPLHF. CDR3 nucleotides: TGTGCCAGCCCTGGAGGCCCGGGCTCCTATAATTCACCCCTCCACTTT.

This chain connects TRBV20-1 to TRBJ1-6; a possible D gene is TRBD1 (6 bases). The length of the CDR3 is 14 residues. Trimming took 5 bases from V and 7 from J, leaving 15 bases between them. CDR1 and CDR2 from the germline V gene are DFQATT and SNEGSKA (reference sequence). CDR3 nucleotides: TGCAGTGCTCGCAAAACGCAGGGGAATTCACCCCTCCACTTT. It translates to CSARKTQGNSPLHF.

V usage is TRBV15 and J usage is TRBJ2-3, with D perhaps assigned TRBD1 or TRBD2 (5 bases each). V gave up 6 bases and J gave up 0 bases, with 10 bases separating them. Per the germline V gene, CDR1 is LNHNV and CDR2 is YYDKDF (reference sequence). This CDR3 spans 14 amino acids. The CDR3 region has the DNA TGTGCCACCAGTGGGGGATTTAGCACAGATACGCAGTATTTT. It specifies CATSGGFSTDTQYF.

This chain connects TRBV24-1 to TRBJ2-6; 7 bases line up with TRBD1. The ends lost 5 bases at V and 2 bases at J; junction bases unmatched: 8. Per germline, CDR1 KGHDR and CDR2 SFDVKD. The CDR3 is 17 residues long. CDR3 in amino acids: CATSAHKGGAGANVLTF. The CDR3 nucleotides are TGTGCCACCAGTGCCCACAAAGGGGGCGCTGGGGCCAACGTCCTGACTTTC.

The chain links TRBV20-1 to TRBJ2-1; TRBD2 is a possible D gene (6 bases). Germline V lookup: CDR1 DFQATT, CDR2 SNEGSKA (reference sequence). Trimming cost V 4 bases and J 9 bases, with 19 bases left between them. CDR3 length: 14 residues. CDR3 nucleotides: TGCAGTGCTAAACTCCGGGACTCCTCAGGTGAGCAGTTCTTC. Amino acids: CSAKLRDSSGEQFF.

In its sample, this clonotype was seen once. The CDR3 DNA sequence: TGTGCCAGTAGTAGAGTGGGGGGCGGGAACACTGAAGCTTTCTTT. Its translation: CASSRVGGGNTEAFF. The genes are TRBV19 and TRBJ1-1; D might be TRBD1 (6 bases). The CDR3 length is 15 residues. Looked up from germline, CDR1 is LNHDA and CDR2 is SQIVND (reference sequence). Trimming took 4 bases from V and 1 from J, leaving 13 bases between them.

This chain uses TRBV7-2 with TRBJ1-1, with a weak D call TRBD1 (6 bases). Looked up from germline, CDR1 is SGHTA and CDR2 is FQGNSA. The V gene lost 5 bases and the J gene lost 9 bases, with 16 bases spanning the gap. This CDR3 has 13 amino acids. CDR3: CASSTRSDRQAFF. Here the CDR3 DNA reads TGTGCCAGCAGCACCCGATCGGACAGACAAGCTTTCTTT.

As regards this clonotype: The CDR3 does not end in the conserved phenylalanine or tryptophan, so this is likely a read error. This chain links TRBV7-7 with TRBJ2-7, with D tentatively TRBD2 (5 bases). The CDR3 has 13 residues. Germline V gene data show CDR1 as SSHAT and CDR2 as FNYEAQ (reference sequence). The DNA for the CDR3 is TGTGCTAGCAGCTTATCGATTCGGGGCGAGCAGTACCTC. This encodes CASSLSIRGEQYL.

This clonotype was seen at least ten times. The rearrangement uses TRBV5-1 and TRBJ2-1; no firm D call. The CDR3 runs to 13 residues. Trimming cost V 1 base and J 5 bases, with 7 bases left between them. Germline loops: CDR1 SGHRS, CDR2 YFSETQ. In DNA form, the CDR3 reads TGCGCCAGCAGCTTGTATCCGGACAATGAGCAGTTCTTC. It is translated as CASSLYPDNEQFF.

This clonotype was recorded a few times. The CDR3 DNA is TGTGCCAGCAGCTTAGGGGCAGGGGGCCACGAGCAGTACTTC. It is translated as CASSLGAGGHEQYF. This chain links TRBV7-9 with TRBJ2-7, with TRBD1 matching 8 bases. J lost 5 bases, V lost 1 base, and 4 bases had no gene match. Germline CDR1 and CDR2: SEHNR and FQNEAQ (reference sequence). There are 14 residues in the CDR3.